Listed below are T cell receptor beta chains from one sample, sequenced in a study of control samples from healthy donors and cancer patients. The table came from immunoSEQ multiplex PCR; TCRdb's copy has only in-frame clones and leaves some out. The sample shows approximately 87,000 clones, 91% of them seen only once. Sequences were obtained from blood. All receptors come from a middle-aged man in good health. Both conserved end residues are part of each CDR3. Fields, in order: D gene, J gene, clone size, V gene, CDR3 DNA, CDR3 protein. The D gene is left open where the match is weak. A clone size is listed for some rows: how often the clone was seen (once, few, many), or a class if it is expanded.

D: -; J: TRBJ2-2; size: -; V: TRBV7-9; DNA: TGTGCCAGCAGCTTAAGACTGGAGAACACCGGGGAGCTGTTTTTT; CDR3: CASSLRLENTGELFF
D: -; J: TRBJ1-1; size: -; V: TRBV5-1; DNA: TGCGCCAGCAGCTTGGCCGCGGCAGGGGATAATATCAAATCCACTGAAGCTTTCTTT; CDR3: CASSLAAAGDNIKSTEAFF
D: -; J: TRBJ2-7; size: -; V: TRBV29-1; DNA: TGCAGCGTTGTTGCAGGGGGGGCCTACGAGCAGTACTTC; CDR3: CSVVAGGAYEQYF
D: -; J: TRBJ2-3; size: -; V: TRBV10-3; DNA: TGTGCCACCCAAACGGACTCCGGCACAGATACGCAGTATTTT; CDR3: CATQTDSGTDTQYF
D: TRBD1; J: TRBJ2-2; size: -; V: TRBV19; DNA: TGTGCCAGTAGCCCCGGGGCAGGGGGCACCGGGGAGCTGTTTTTT; CDR3: CASSPGAGGTGELFF
D: -; J: TRBJ1-1; size: -; V: TRBV7-9; DNA: TGTGCCAGCAGCCGGAACACTGAAGCTTTCTTT; CDR3: CASSRNTEAFF
D: -; J: TRBJ1-1; size: -; V: TRBV30; DNA: TGTGCCTGGAGCGGGCAGGGGTACACTGAAGCTTTCTTT; CDR3: CAWSGQGYTEAFF
D: -; J: TRBJ1-1; size: -; V: TRBV3-1/TRBV3-2; DNA: TGTGCCAGCAGCCAAGATGTGGGTGAGAACACTGAAGCTTTCTTT; CDR3: CASSQDVGENTEAFF
D: TRBD2; J: TRBJ2-3; size: -; V: TRBV10-3; DNA: TGTGCCATCAGTGAACGACTAGCGGGGGGCAGGAAAGATACGCAGTATTTT; CDR3: CAISERLAGGRKDTQYF
D: -; J: TRBJ1-5; size: -; V: TRBV6-2/TRBV6-3; DNA: TGTGCCAGCAGTTACCTTCAGGGCCTTAGCAATCAGCCCCAGCATTTT; CDR3: CASSYLQGLSNQPQHF
D: TRBD1; J: TRBJ1-4; size: -; V: TRBV13; DNA: TGTGCCAGCAGCCCGTCCGGGACAGTGAATGAAAAACTGTTTTTT; CDR3: CASSPSGTVNEKLFF
D: -; J: TRBJ1-6; size: -; V: TRBV7-2; DNA: TGTGCCAGCAGCCGCTCTGAAAATTATAATTCACCCCTCCACTTT; CDR3: CASSRSENYNSPLHF
D: TRBD2; J: TRBJ2-4; size: -; V: TRBV10-1; DNA: TGCGCCAGCAGTGACCAGCGGGGGGTGAAAAACATTCAGTACTTC; CDR3: CASSDQRGVKNIQYF
D: -; J: TRBJ1-5; size: -; V: TRBV10-3; DNA: TGTGCCATCAGTGATCAGCTCAGCAATCAGCCCCAGCATTTT; CDR3: CAISDQLSNQPQHF
D: TRBD1; J: TRBJ1-1; size: once; V: TRBV6-6; DNA: TGTGCCAGCAGTTACACCGGACAGGCCGCTTTCTTT; CDR3: CASSYTGQAAFF
D: -; J: TRBJ1-5; size: -; V: TRBV7-9; DNA: TGTGCCAGCAGCTTAGATATCGGCGGGAAGGGTGGGCAGCCCCAGCATTTT; CDR3: CASSLDIGGKGGQPQHF
D: -; J: TRBJ1-4; size: -; V: TRBV7-2; DNA: TGTGCCAGCAGCTTAGGGCCGGGGTTTACTGAAAAACTGTTTTTT; CDR3: CASSLGPGFTEKLFF
D: TRBD2; J: TRBJ2-1; size: -; V: TRBV6-2/TRBV6-3; DNA: TGTGCCAGCAGTTACCTAGAACTAGCGGGGGTGAATGAGCAGTTCTTC; CDR3: CASSYLELAGVNEQFF
D: -; J: TRBJ1-3; size: -; V: TRBV6-6; DNA: TGTGCCAGCACCCCCCGACTAACTGGAAACACCATATATTTT; CDR3: CASTPRLTGNTIYF
D: TRBD1; J: TRBJ2-7; size: -; V: TRBV7-2; DNA: TGTGCCAGCAGCCCGCGACAGGGGTACGAGCAGTACTTC; CDR3: CASSPRQGYEQYF
D: TRBD2; J: TRBJ2-1; size: -; V: TRBV25-1; DNA: TGTGCCTCCAACTCTAGGACTAGCGGGAATGAGCAGTTCTTC; CDR3: CASNSRTSGNEQFF
D: -; J: TRBJ1-1; size: -; V: TRBV10-3; DNA: TGTGCCACCGGAGGGGAGCAAGCTTTCTTT; CDR3: CATGGEQAFF
D: -; J: TRBJ2-7; size: -; V: TRBV5-1; DNA: TGCGCCAGCAGCTTGGAAGTCTCCTACGAGCAGTACTTC; CDR3: CASSLEVSYEQYF
D: TRBD1; J: TRBJ1-6; size: -; V: TRBV6-5; DNA: TGTGCCACCTCCGGGACAGATAATTCACCCCTCCACTTT; CDR3: CATSGTDNSPLHF
D: -; J: TRBJ1-6; size: -; V: TRBV18; DNA: TGTGCCAGCTCACCATCGGGGGCCGCAGCACCCCTCCACTTT; CDR3: CASSPSGAAAPLHF
D: -; J: TRBJ2-7; size: -; V: TRBV27; DNA: TGTGCCAGCAGCCAGAACAGATACGAGCAGTACTTC; CDR3: CASSQNRYEQYF
D: -; J: TRBJ1-5; size: -; V: TRBV5-6; DNA: TGTGCCAGCAGCGTCCGGGGCAGAAATCAGCCCCAGCATTTT; CDR3: CASSVRGRNQPQHF
D: -; J: TRBJ2-7; size: -; V: TRBV9; DNA: TGTGCCAGCAGCCCAGGGTGGGAATCCTACGAGCAGTACTTC; CDR3: CASSPGWESYEQYF
D: -; J: TRBJ1-1; size: -; V: TRBV29-1; DNA: TGCAGCGTTGAAGAAGGCGAGAACACTGAAGCTTTCTTT; CDR3: CSVEEGENTEAFF
D: -; J: TRBJ1-3; size: -; V: TRBV30; DNA: TGTGCCTGGCAGAGGAACTCTGGAAACACCATATATTTT; CDR3: CAWQRNSGNTIYF
D: TRBD1; J: TRBJ1-2; size: -; V: TRBV18; DNA: TGTGCCAGCAAACAGGGGAACTATGGCTACACCTTC; CDR3: CASKQGNYGYTF
D: -; J: TRBJ2-3; size: medium-sized; V: TRBV6-5; DNA: TGTGCCAGCGCTCGACAGTTTAGCACAGATACGCAGTATTTT; CDR3: CASARQFSTDTQYF
D: TRBD1; J: TRBJ1-1; size: -; V: TRBV30; DNA: TGTGCCTGGAGTGTAGGGGGCGGGACTGAAGCTTTCTTT; CDR3: CAWSVGGGTEAFF
D: TRBD1; J: TRBJ1-5; size: -; V: TRBV3-1/TRBV3-2; DNA: TGTGCCAGCAGCCAAGATGGGACAGGGCGTCAGCCCCAGCATTTT; CDR3: CASSQDGTGRQPQHF
D: -; J: TRBJ1-1; size: few; V: TRBV14; DNA: TGTGCCAGCAGCCAAGCGGGCAGCTGGATAGCTTTCTTT; CDR3: CASSQAGSWIAFF
D: -; J: TRBJ2-7; size: -; V: TRBV10-3; DNA: TGTGCCTCCAGGGAGTCGGGGCTGTTACCTACCTACGAGCAGTACTTC; CDR3: CASRESGLLPTYEQYF
D: -; J: TRBJ2-2; size: -; V: TRBV14; DNA: TGTGCCAGCAGCCACGAGATGTTCGTCACCGGGGAGCTGTTTTTT; CDR3: CASSHEMFVTGELFF
D: -; J: TRBJ1-1; size: -; V: TRBV5-1; DNA: TGCGCCAGCACCCGAGGGGTCCGGGACATTGAGTCAGCAGCTTTCTTT; CDR3: CASTRGVRDIESAAFF
D: TRBD1; J: TRBJ2-3; size: -; V: TRBV3-1/TRBV3-2; DNA: TGTGCCAGCACCACAGGGGGCGCAGATACGCAGTATTTT; CDR3: CASTTGGADTQYF
D: -; J: TRBJ1-6; size: -; V: TRBV5-1; DNA: TGCGCCAGCAGCTTGGAGGCGGGAAATTCACCCCTCCACTTT; CDR3: CASSLEAGNSPLHF
D: -; J: TRBJ2-3; size: -; V: TRBV2; DNA: TGTGCCAGCGGATATAGCACAGATACGCAGTATTTT; CDR3: CASGYSTDTQYF
D: -; J: TRBJ1-2; size: -; V: TRBV24-1; DNA: TGTGCCACCAGTGTCGGTGTTGGTGGCTACACCTTC; CDR3: CATSVGVGGYTF
D: -; J: TRBJ1-1; size: -; V: TRBV29-1; DNA: TGCAGCGGGGGCAGGGGTAGGGTGGAGGCTTTCTTT; CDR3: CSGGRGRVEAFF
D: -; J: TRBJ2-5; size: -; V: TRBV9; DNA: TGTGCCAGCAGCGTGCAGGTCGGGTCGGGAGAGACCCAGTACTTC; CDR3: CASSVQVGSGETQYF
D: -; J: TRBJ1-2; size: -; V: TRBV19; DNA: TGTGCCAGTAGTCTAGGGGAAAACTATGGCTACACCTTC; CDR3: CASSLGENYGYTF
D: -; J: TRBJ1-6; size: -; V: TRBV6-5; DNA: TGTGCCAGCAGCCGACGACCAAATTCACCCCTCCACTTT; CDR3: CASSRRPNSPLHF
D: -; J: TRBJ1-1; size: once; V: TRBV5-6; DNA: TGTGCCAGCAGCTTGCGCGTTCTTAAAACGAACACTGAAGCTTTCTTT; CDR3: CASSLRVLKTNTEAFF
D: -; J: TRBJ1-3; size: -; V: TRBV4-3; DNA: TGCGCCAGCAGCCACTCCCGGGACACATACTCTGGAAACACCATATATTTT; CDR3: CASSHSRDTYSGNTIYF